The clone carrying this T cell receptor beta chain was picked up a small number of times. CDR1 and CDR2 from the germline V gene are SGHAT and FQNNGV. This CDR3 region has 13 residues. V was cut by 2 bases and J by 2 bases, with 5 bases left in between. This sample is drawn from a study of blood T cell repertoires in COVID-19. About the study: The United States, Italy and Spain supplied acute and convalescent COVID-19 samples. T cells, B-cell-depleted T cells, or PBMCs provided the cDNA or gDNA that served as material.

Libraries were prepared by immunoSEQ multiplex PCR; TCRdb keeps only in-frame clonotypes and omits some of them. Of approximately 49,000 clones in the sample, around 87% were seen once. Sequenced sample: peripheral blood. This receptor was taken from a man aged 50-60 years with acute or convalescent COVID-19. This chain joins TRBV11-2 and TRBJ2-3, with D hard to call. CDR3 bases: TGTGCCAGCAGCTTATCTGTCACAGATACGCAGTATTTT. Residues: CASSLSVTDTQYF.